This T cell receptor (beta chain) was found in a study of T cell repertoires in cytomegalovirus infection. About the research overall: CMV infection together with matching HLA type was indicated by public TCR beta signatures. Study-wide findings and caveats: HLA-C-restricted, CMV-specific TCR beta clonotypes were dominant ex vivo. CMV carriers having the relevant HLA were flagged by cumulative public TCR beta family frequency.

MiXCR was run by TCRdb on the reads, yielding one entry per CDR3 protein. The sample has 350,000 to 500,000 distinct CDR3 sequences; approximately 31% are singletons. Comments on this clonotype: What it binds is not known.

CDR3 length: 14 amino acids. Germline V gene sequence: CDR1 DFQATT, CDR2 SNEGSKA (reference sequence). Trimming removed 1 base at V and 4 bases at J, with 11 bases between. The receptor was derived from a human donor in good health (CMV status not recorded). Some clones in this sample may be carry-over from other donors' samples. Sequencing was carried out using PBMCs. The genes are TRBV20-1 and TRBJ1-5, with TRBD1 as a possible D gene (5 bases). The CDR3 DNA follows: TGCAGTGCTAGAGTGGCAGGGAGTAATCAGCCCCAGCATTTT. Its protein is CSARVAGSNQPQHF.